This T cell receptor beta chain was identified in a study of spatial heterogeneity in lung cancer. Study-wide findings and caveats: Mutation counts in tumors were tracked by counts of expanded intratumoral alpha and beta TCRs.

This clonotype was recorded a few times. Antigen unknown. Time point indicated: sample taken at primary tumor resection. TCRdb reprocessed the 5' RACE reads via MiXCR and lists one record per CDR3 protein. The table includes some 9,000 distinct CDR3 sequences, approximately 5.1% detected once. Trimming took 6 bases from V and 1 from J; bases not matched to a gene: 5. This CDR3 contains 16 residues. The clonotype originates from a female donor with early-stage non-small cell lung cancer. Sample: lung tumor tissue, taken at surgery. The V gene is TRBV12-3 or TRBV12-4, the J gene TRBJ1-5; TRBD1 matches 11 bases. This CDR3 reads CASSPGQGASNQPQHF. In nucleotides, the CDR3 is TGTGCCAGCAGCCCCGGACAGGGGGCGAGCAATCAGCCCCAGCATTTT.